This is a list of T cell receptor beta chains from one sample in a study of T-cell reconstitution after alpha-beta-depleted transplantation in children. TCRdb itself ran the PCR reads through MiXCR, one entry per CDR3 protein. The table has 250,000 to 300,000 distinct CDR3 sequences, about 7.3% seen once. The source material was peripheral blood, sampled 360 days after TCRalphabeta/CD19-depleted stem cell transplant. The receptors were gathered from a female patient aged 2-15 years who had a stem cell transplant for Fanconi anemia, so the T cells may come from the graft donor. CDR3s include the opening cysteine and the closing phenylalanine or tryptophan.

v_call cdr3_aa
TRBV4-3 CASSRYLVGETQYF
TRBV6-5 CASSYPGTGDHYGYTF
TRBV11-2 CASSFEAGGLGLSTDTQYF
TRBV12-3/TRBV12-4 CASSFLQGGGYTF
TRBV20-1 CSARLAGALAGEQFF
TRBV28 CASIGVGVNTEAFF
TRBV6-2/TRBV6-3 CASTRGTQREAFF
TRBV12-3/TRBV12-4 CASSQPGSFYNEQFF
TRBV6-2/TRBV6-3 CASRQGLRTDTQYF
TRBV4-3 CASSQAGQFNYGYTF
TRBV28 CASSLWLGEKGYTF
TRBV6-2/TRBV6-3 CASTRDRGPRSNQPQHF
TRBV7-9 CASSPWTGKETQYF
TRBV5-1 CASSLGPQDPNTEAFF
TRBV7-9 CASSSLVKETQYF
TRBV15 CATSEEGQSTDTQYF
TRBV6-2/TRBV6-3 CASSGQGDYGYTF
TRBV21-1 CASSKRYPPYEQYF
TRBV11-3 CASSLGSGQGYNEQFF
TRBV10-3 CAIAAGATDTQYF
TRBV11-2 CASSSKIDYSGYEQYF
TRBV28 CASSSPPPYGYTF
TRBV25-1 CASSAPDRERGEQFF
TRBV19 CASSFKRGAGTDTQYF
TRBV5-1 CASSLDSRERDTQYF
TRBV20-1 CSAIKSPGNTIYF
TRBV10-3 CAISKSGSTDTQYF
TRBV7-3 CASSPGTSGMWETQYF
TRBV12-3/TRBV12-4 CASSLNLLGGEQFF
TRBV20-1 CSARAGRAEELFF
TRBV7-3 CASSLVAGGPDTQYF
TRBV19 CASSPGTGNTIYF
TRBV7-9 CASSQPTVNTGELFF
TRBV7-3 CASSVGLAGNTDTQYF
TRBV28 CASSLWGGAGNQPQHF
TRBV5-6 CASSSDRLEGYTF
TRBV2 CASSLIVTGRGSGANVLTF
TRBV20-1 CSIQGYQPQHF
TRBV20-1 CSASHHGHETQFF
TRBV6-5 CASNPSWETQYF
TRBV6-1 CASNRRSGGAGDTQYF
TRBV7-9 CASSLGQRSNEQFF
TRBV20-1 CSAPWVKEQFF
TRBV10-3 CAISEPGETQYF
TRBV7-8 CASGWVRQETQYF